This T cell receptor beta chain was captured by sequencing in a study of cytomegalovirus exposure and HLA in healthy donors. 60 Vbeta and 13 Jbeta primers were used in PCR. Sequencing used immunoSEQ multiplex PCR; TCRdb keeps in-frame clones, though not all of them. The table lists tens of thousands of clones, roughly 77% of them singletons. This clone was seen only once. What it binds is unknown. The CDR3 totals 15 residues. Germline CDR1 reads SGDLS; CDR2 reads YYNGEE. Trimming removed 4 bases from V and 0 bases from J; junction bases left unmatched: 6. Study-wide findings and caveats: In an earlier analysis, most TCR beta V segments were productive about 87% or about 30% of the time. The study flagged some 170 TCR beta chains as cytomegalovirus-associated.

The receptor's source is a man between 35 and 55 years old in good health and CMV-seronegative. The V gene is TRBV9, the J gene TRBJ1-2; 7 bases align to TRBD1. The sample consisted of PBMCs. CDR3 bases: TGTGCCAGCAGCCCCCAGGGGGGCACTAACTATGGCTACACCTTC. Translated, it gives CASSPQGGTNYGYTF. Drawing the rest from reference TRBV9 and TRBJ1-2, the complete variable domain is DSGVTQTPKHLITATGQRVTLRCSPRSGDLSVYWYQQSLDQGLQFLIQYYNGEERAKGNILERFSAQQFPDLHSELNLSSLELGDSALYFCASSPQGGTNYGYTFGSGTRLTVV.